The 32 T cell receptor beta chains presented below share a single source sample, sequenced in a study of OX40 agonist ivuxolimab in advanced cancers. Measured with immunoSEQ multiplex PCR; TCRdb has only the in-frame clones, and not every one. The sample has just under 65,000 clones; 84% are singletons. Sequenced material: CD4+ or CD8+ T cells sorted from blood, taken in a trial of the OX40 agonist ivuxolimab. These receptors were collected from an adult with an advanced solid tumor such as melanoma, head and neck, liver or kidney cancer.

The V call is TRBV11-2, the J call TRBJ1-3; D is uncertain. Germline CDR1 reads SGHAT; CDR2 reads FQNNGV. The CDR3 loop spans 16 amino acids. The V end lost 1 base, the J end lost 0 bases, and 10 bases lay between the germline ends. CDR3 in amino acids: CASSLGRVVSGNTIYF. The CDR3, as DNA: TGTGCCAGCAGCTTAGGTCGGGTCGTCTCTGGAAACACCATATATTTT. The full variable domain, its missing parts supplied by reference TRBV11-2 and TRBJ1-3, is EAGVAQSPRYKIIEKRQSVAFWCNPISGHATLYWYQQILGQGPKLLIQFQNNGVVDDSQLPKDRFSAERLKGVDSTLKIQPAKLEDSAVYLCASSLGRVVSGNTIYFGEGSWLTVV.

The chain links TRBV7-2 to TRBJ1-1; D perhaps matches TRBD1 (5 bases). In germline, CDR1 is SGHTA, CDR2 FQGNSA. The CDR3 is made up of 14 amino acids. The ends were cut back, 3 bases at V and 5 bases at J, with 13 bases in the middle. The CDR3 reads CASSFGQGATEAFF. CDR3 sequence (DNA): TGTGCCAGCAGCTTCGGACAAGGAGCGACTGAAGCTTTCTTT.

In nucleotides, the CDR3 is TGTGCCAGCAGCTTTTCGACAGGGGGCTATGGCTACACCTTC. Its translation: CASSFSTGGYGYTF. The rearrangement uses TRBV9 and TRBJ1-2, with 9 bases lining up with TRBD1. The CDR3 spans 14 residues. Looked up from germline, CDR1 is SGDLS and CDR2 is YYNGEE. Trimming took 4 bases from V and 4 from J; bases not matched to a gene: 5.

This sequence joins TRBV5-1 and TRBJ2-1; the match to TRBD2 covers 8 bases. This CDR3 is built from 15 residues. V lost 3 bases, J lost 4 bases, and 6 bases stayed unmatched. Germline-derived CDR1 and CDR2 are SGHRS and YFSETQ. The DNA of the CDR3 is TGCGCCAGCAGCTCCGCTAGCGGGTTTTACAATGAGCAGTTCTTC. Amino acid sequence: CASSSASGFYNEQFF.

The V call is TRBV29-1, the J call TRBJ2-2; 9 bases map to TRBD1. The CDR3 is made up of 14 amino acids. In germline, CDR1 is SQVTM, CDR2 ANQGSEA. V lost 6 bases, J lost 0 bases, and 2 bases stayed unmatched. The CDR3: CSVRQGANTGELFF. The CDR3 DNA reads TGCAGCGTGCGACAGGGGGCGAACACCGGGGAGCTGTTTTTT.

This chain joins TRBV7-8 and TRBJ2-7; D is ambiguous. Germline V gene sequence: CDR1 SGHVS, CDR2 FQNEAQ. Trimming stripped 6 bases from V and 0 bases from J, with 12 bases between. The CDR3 spans 14 residues. CDR3 sequence (DNA): TGTGCCAGCAGTCTAGGACGGATCTCCTACGAGCAGTACTTC. It yields the protein CASSLGRISYEQYF. Full variable domain (remainder filled in from reference TRBV7-8 and TRBJ2-7): GAGVSQSPRYKVAKRGQDVALRCDPISGHVSLFWYQQALGQGPEFLTYFQNEAQLDKSGLPSDRFFAERPEGSVSTLKIQRTQQEDSAVYLCASSLGRISYEQYFGPGTRLTVT.

The CDR3 here is CAISADRGVQETQYF. The CDR3 DNA reads as TGTGCCATCAGTGCGGACAGGGGGGTCCAAGAGACCCAGTACTTC. V is TRBV10-3 and J is TRBJ2-5; 10 positions match TRBD1. The CDR3 length is 15 residues. The germline gives CDR1 ENHRY, CDR2 SYGVKD. V shed 4 bases and J 1 base; nucleotides not matched to a gene: 3.

This sequence joins TRBV28 and TRBJ1-2; TRBD1 is a possible D gene (6 bases). The V gene lost 1 base and the J gene lost 8 bases, with 14 bases spanning the gap. Germline V gives CDR1 MDHEN, CDR2 SYDVKM. The CDR3 length is 14 residues. The CDR3, as DNA: TGTGCCAGCAGTTTATATGGGGGCGCCGGGGGCTACACCTTC. It codes for CASSLYGGAGGYTF.

The count of this clone is one. V is TRBV5-1 and J is TRBJ2-7, with TRBD2 matching 8 bases. Trimming at V came to 2 bases and at J to 3 bases, leaving 4 bases not matched to a gene. Germline loops: CDR1 SGHRS, CDR2 YFSETQ. The CDR3 spans 14 residues. The CDR3 loop reads CASSFTSGFYEQYF. The DNA for the CDR3 is TGCGCCAGCAGCTTCACTAGCGGATTCTACGAGCAGTACTTC.

The chain links TRBV13 to TRBJ1-1; D is possibly TRBD1 (6 bases). The V gene lost 5 bases and the J gene lost 0 bases, with 13 bases spanning the gap. Looked up from germline, CDR1 is PRHDT and CDR2 is FYEKMQ (reference sequence). The CDR3 is made up of 15 amino acids. This CDR3 is CASSSAGGLNTEAFF. In DNA, the CDR3 is TGTGCCAGCAGCAGCGCCGGGGGCTTGAACACTGAAGCTTTCTTT.

The V and J genes are TRBV19 and TRBJ2-2; 7 bases match TRBD1. The trim removed 7 bases at V and 6 bases at J, leaving 20 bases unmatched. This CDR3 is 18 amino acids long. Germline V gives CDR1 LNHDA, CDR2 SQIVND (reference sequence). CDR3 protein: CASTPGDRKFIGAGELFF. The CDR3 nucleotides are TGTGCCAGTACCCCAGGGGACAGAAAATTTATAGGCGCCGGGGAGCTGTTTTTT. Full variable domain (outside the CDR3, taken from reference TRBV19 and TRBJ2-2): DGGITQSPKYLFRKEGQNVTLSCEQNLNHDAMYWYRQDPGQGLRLIYYSQIVNDFQKGDIAEGYSVSREKKESFPLTVTSAQKNPTAFYLCASTPGDRKFIGAGELFFGEGSRLTVL.

The gene calls are TRBV7-9 and TRBJ2-2; perhaps TRBD2 as D (6 bases). This CDR3 has 15 amino acids. CDR1 and CDR2 (germline): SEHNR, FQNEAQ (reference sequence). V lost 7 bases to trimming and J lost 4 bases, with 16 bases between them. The DNA for the CDR3 is TGTGCCAGCACTTTTGGAGGGAGCGGCACCGGGGAGCTGTTTTTT. As protein: CASTFGGSGTGELFF.

CDR3 protein: CASSLGGGRETQYF. The CDR3 bases are TGTGCCAGCAGCTTAGGAGGGGGCCGAGAGACCCAGTACTTC. The rearrangement links TRBV7-6 to TRBJ2-5; 7 bases are a match to TRBD1. The germline V gene has CDR1 SGHVS and CDR2 FNYEAQ. This CDR3 is built from 14 residues. V lost 1 base, J lost 4 bases, and 3 bases stayed unmatched.

The chain recombines TRBV27 with TRBJ1-1, with TRBD1 matching 7 bases. This CDR3 region has 16 residues. Losses at the gene ends were 11 bases for V and 1 base for J; bases not matched to a gene: 16. Germline V gene sequence: CDR1 MNHEY, CDR2 SMNVEV (reference sequence). The CDR3 sequence: CASYRQGLVENTEAFF. The CDR3 DNA reads TGTGCCTCTTACCGACAGGGACTTGTCGAGAACACTGAAGCTTTCTTT.

This clone has only one observation. J is TRBJ1-1 and V is TRBV18, with a tentative D call TRBD1 (5 bases). Trimming pared 2 bases from V and 4 bases from J, leaving 17 bases between. The CDR3 consists of 16 residues. CDR1 and CDR2 (germline): KGHSH, LQKENI. In DNA, the CDR3 is TGTGCCAGCTCACCAAAAAAAGGGGTGCTAGGCACTGAAGCTTTCTTT. This translates into CASSPKKGVLGTEAFF.

This clone appeared once. The rearrangement joins TRBV10-3 to TRBJ2-7, with a possible D match to TRBD2 (5 bases). Looked up from germline, CDR1 is ENHRY and CDR2 is SYGVKD. This CDR3 is built from 15 residues. The germline V and J ends were trimmed by 4 bases and 6 bases, with 19 bases remaining between them. In DNA, the CDR3 is TGTGCCATCAGTGGGTCTCGAAGGCAGGCGGGCGAGCAGTACTTC. It codes for CAISGSRRQAGEQYF.

The gene calls are TRBV6-5 and TRBJ2-5, with 11 bases that match TRBD2. Germline V gene sequence: CDR1 MNHEY, CDR2 SVGAGI. The CDR3 contains 15 residues. After removal of 5 bases from V and 3 bases from J, the junction contained 5 bases not matched to a gene. The CDR3 reads CASSGSGLAEETQYF. CDR3 DNA sequence: TGTGCCAGCAGTGGATCGGGACTAGCGGAAGAGACCCAGTACTTC.

There are a few counts of this clone. In nucleotides, the CDR3 is TGCGCCAGCAGCTTGCCCAGGGGAGAGCAGTTCTTC. Protein product: CASSLPRGEQFF. V is TRBV5-1 and J is TRBJ2-1; D perhaps matches TRBD1 (6 bases). Trimming took 1 base from V and 10 from J, leaving 9 bases between them. The CDR3 has 12 amino acids. Germline V gene lookup returns CDR1 SGHRS and CDR2 YFSETQ.

The V and J genes are TRBV2 and TRBJ2-3; 9 bases align to TRBD2. This CDR3 has 16 residues. Looked up from germline, CDR1 is SNHLY and CDR2 is FYNNEI. Unmatched junction bases numbered 5, after V lost 3 bases and J lost 1 base. CDR3 coding DNA: TGTGCCAGCAGTGAGGAGATAGCGGGAGGCACAGATACGCAGTATTTT. Translated, it gives CASSEEIAGGTDTQYF.

This clone was observed a handful of times. The chain uses TRBV30 and TRBJ1-3, with 7 positions matching TRBD1. The CDR3 runs to 14 residues. Trimming cost V 5 bases and J 3 bases; bases outside gene matches: 7. Germline CDR1 and CDR2: GTSNPN and SVGIG (reference sequence). The CDR3 here is CAWVRDSFGNTIYF. Here the CDR3 DNA reads TGTGCCTGGGTGAGGGACAGCTTTGGAAACACCATATATTTT.

This chain uses TRBV27 with TRBJ2-7; D unresolved. Germline CDR1 is MNHEY and CDR2 is SMNVEV (reference sequence). The CDR3 sequence is 14 residues long. V shed 1 base and J shed 3 bases, with 10 bases lying between them. CDR3 sequence (DNA): TGTGCCAGCAGTTTATATTCGGAAAGCTACGAGCAGTACTTC. Translated, it gives CASSLYSESYEQYF.

V usage is TRBV30 and J usage is TRBJ2-3, with 13 bases matching TRBD2. The CDR3 covers 14 residues. The germline V gene encodes CDR1 GTSNPN and CDR2 SVGIG (reference sequence). After removal of 5 bases from V and 11 bases from J, the junction contained 10 bases not matched to a gene. CDR3 bases: TGTGCCTGGGCCGGGACTAGCGGGGCCCAGAGGCAGTATTTT. Translating it yields CAWAGTSGAQRQYF. Looking up the rest from reference TRBV30 and TRBJ2-3 gives the full variable domain: SQTIHQWPATLVQPVGSPLSLECTVEGTSNPNLYWYRQAAGRGLQLLFYSVGIGQISSEVPQNLSASRPQDRQFILSSKKLLLSDSGFYLCAWAGTSGAQRQYFGPGTRLTVL.

CDR3 sequence (DNA): TGTGCCAGCAGTTTATCATACGACGAGCAGTACTTC. Residues: CASSLSYDEQYF. This chain connects TRBV28 to TRBJ2-7, with unresolved D. Trimming removed 1 base from V and 5 bases from J, with 6 bases in between. Per the germline V gene, CDR1 is MDHEN and CDR2 is SYDVKM. CDR3 size: 12 residues.

This clone was seen only once. V is TRBV7-2 and J is TRBJ2-5; the D gene is possibly TRBD1 (5 bases). The CDR3 contains 13 residues. Looked up from germline, CDR1 is SGHTA and CDR2 is FQGNSA. The V and J ends lost 6 bases and 5 bases respectively, with 13 bases between them. In DNA, the CDR3 is TGTGCCAGCAGGAAGGGGCGGATGGAGACCCAGTACTTC. Amino acid sequence: CASRKGRMETQYF.

DNA for the CDR3: TGTGCCAGCAGCAGCAGGGGCACAACTAATGAAAAACTGTTTTTT. Amino acids: CASSSRGTTNEKLFF. The V and J genes are TRBV9 and TRBJ1-4; TRBD1 might be the D (6 bases). This CDR3 has 15 amino acids. V was shortened by 4 bases and J by 0 bases, with 10 bases between the two germline ends. The germline V gene encodes CDR1 SGDLS and CDR2 YYNGEE. The full variable domain, rest sourced from reference TRBV9 and TRBJ1-4, is DSGVTQTPKHLITATGQRVTLRCSPRSGDLSVYWYQQSLDQGLQFLIQYYNGEERAKGNILERFSAQQFPDLHSELNLSSLELGDSALYFCASSSRGTTNEKLFFGSGTQLSVL.

V usage is TRBV27 and J usage is TRBJ1-4; D unclear. Trimming took off 7 bases at V and 1 base at J, with 25 bases between the two ends. Looked up from germline, CDR1 is MNHEY and CDR2 is SMNVEV (reference sequence). This CDR3 has 19 amino acids. This CDR3 is CASTRRASPSWVTNEKLFF. In DNA, the CDR3 is TGTGCCAGCACGAGACGGGCTTCCCCCTCCTGGGTAACTAATGAAAAACTGTTTTTT.

The rearrangement links TRBV5-1 to TRBJ2-2; D unclear. This CDR3 contains 17 residues. Germline CDR1 is SGHRS and CDR2 is YFSETQ. V was shortened by 0 bases and J by 1 base, with 13 bases between the two germline ends. CDR3 sequence: CASSLVSGAGNTGELFF. The DNA of the CDR3 is TGCGCCAGCAGCTTGGTTTCTGGTGCAGGGAACACCGGGGAGCTGTTTTTT.

The V call is TRBV30, the J call TRBJ1-6; D is ambiguous. The CDR3 runs to 18 residues. Germline lookup yields CDR1 GTSNPN and CDR2 SVGIG (reference sequence). V dropped 5 bases and J dropped 5 bases, with 25 bases sitting between them. The CDR3 loop is CAWGLLESWSLNNSPLHF. The CDR3 DNA reads as TGTGCCTGGGGTTTACTGGAGAGTTGGTCCTTAAATAATTCACCCCTCCACTTT.

This clone has a single count. V and J are TRBV7-8 and TRBJ2-3; 10 bases match TRBD2. CDR3 length: 17 residues. Per the germline V gene, CDR1 is SGHVS and CDR2 is FQNEAQ. V lost 5 bases, J lost 6 bases, and 14 bases stayed unmatched. CDR3 residues: CASSPRGSGRAADTQYF. CDR3 DNA: TGTGCCAGCAGCCCGAGAGGGAGCGGGAGGGCCGCGGATACGCAGTATTTT.

The genes are TRBV11-2 and TRBJ1-6; 8 bases line up with TRBD1. This CDR3 is built from 18 residues. V shed 0 bases and J 7 bases; nucleotides not matched to a gene: 11. From germline, CDR1 is SGHAT and CDR2 FQNNGV. DNA of the CDR3: TGTGCCAGCAGCTTAGATAAATCGTCCCGGACAGGGAATTCACCCCTCCACTTT. This encodes CASSLDKSSRTGNSPLHF.

The V gene is TRBV5-1, the J gene TRBJ2-7; D possibly uses TRBD1 or TRBD2 (5 bases each). Germline V gives CDR1 SGHRS, CDR2 YFSETQ. This CDR3 comprises 15 residues. Trimming removed 3 bases at V and 4 bases at J, with 17 bases between. CDR3 protein: CASSYGKRGAYEQYF. The CDR3 DNA reads TGCGCCAGCAGCTACGGGAAGAGGGGAGCATACGAGCAGTACTTC.

The gene calls are TRBV7-9 and TRBJ2-1, with D unresolved. Germline V gene sequence: CDR1 SEHNR, CDR2 FQNEAQ (reference sequence). This CDR3 is 15 amino acids long. Trimming stripped 0 bases from V and 5 bases from J, with 11 bases between. The CDR3 spells CASSLARSTHNEQFF. DNA of the CDR3: TGTGCCAGCAGCTTAGCTCGTAGCACCCACAATGAGCAGTTCTTC. Based on the CDR3 plus reference TRBV7-9 and TRBJ2-1, the full variable domain is DTGVSQNPRHKITKRGQNVTFRCDPISEHNRLYWYRQTLGQGPEFLTYFQNEAQLEKSRLLSDRFSAERPKGSFSTLEIQRTEQGDSAMYLCASSLARSTHNEQFFGPGTRLTVL.